This T cell receptor (beta chain) was found in a study of shared clonotypes between healthy human individuals. The CDR3 extends over 14 amino acids. Germline values: CDR1 LGHNT, CDR2 FRNRAP. The V end was cut by 7 bases, the J end by 0 bases, with 11 bases between. This table comes from immunoSEQ multiplex PCR, and its TCRdb copy is limited to in-frame clones, with some not included. The table includes some 2.1 million clones, 95% detected once. The TCR was taken from a man aged 18-30 years in good health. Sequenced: naive CD4+ T cells sorted from blood. Subset indicated: CD45RA+ positively selected. This chain joins TRBV12-5 and TRBJ2-3; the D gene is possibly TRBD1 (5 bases). The CDR3 loop reads CASAKGMSTDTQYF. The CDR3 coding sequence is TGTGCTAGTGCCAAGGGGATGAGCACAGATACGCAGTATTTT. Together with reference TRBV12-5 and TRBJ2-3, the CDR3 gives the full variable domain: DARVTQTPRHKVTEMGQEVTMRCQPILGHNTVFWYRQTMMQGLELLAYFRNRAPLDDSGMPKDRFSAEMPDATLATLKIQPSEPRDSAVYFCASAKGMSTDTQYFGPGTRLTVL.